This T cell receptor (beta chain) was obtained from a study of blood T cell repertoires in COVID-19. As originally analysed: Amplifying reference gene primers gave estimates of nucleated cell counts. Produced via immunoSEQ multiplex PCR; TCRdb's table is partial and in-frame only. The D gene and trimming were derived from the DNA, and the V and J assignments and clone size from that table. The repertoire holds 200,000 to 250,000 clones, with around 90% as singletons. Between the trimmed V and J ends, which lost 5 bases and 0 bases, there was a span of 7 bases. Germline V gene lookup returns CDR1 SGHRS and CDR2 YFSETQ. The CDR3 has 13 residues.

The chain employs TRBV5-1 and TRBJ2-3, with D hard to call. The TCR sequence derives from a man in his fifties or sixties who had been exposed to COVID-19. Sequencing was carried out using PBMCs or T cells enriched from blood (not recorded which). In nucleotides, the CDR3 is TGCGCCAGCAGTGTAGTGAGCACAGATACGCAGTATTTT. Protein sequence: CASSVVSTDTQYF. The variable domain in full, completed from reference TRBV5-1 and TRBJ2-3, reads KAGVTQTPRYLIKTRGQQVTLSCSPISGHRSVSWYQQTPGQGLQFLFEYFSETQRNKGNFPGRFSGRQFSNSRSEMNVSTLELGDSALYLCASSVVSTDTQYFGPGTRLTVL.